This TCR beta chain stems from a study of blood T cell repertoires in COVID-19. Study details: Nucleic acid was either cDNA or gDNA, and it came from T cells, B-cell-depleted T cells, or PBMCs.

Germline V gene data show CDR1 as SGHAT and CDR2 as FQNNGV. This CDR3 has 15 residues. Trimming cost V 5 bases and J 3 bases, with 16 bases left between them. A Seattle source enrolled patients during active infection and followed them longitudinally. Sequenced by immunoSEQ multiplex PCR; TCRdb stores in-frame clones only, minus some. The table has some 150,000 clones, around four fifths seen once. This clonotype was obtained from a woman aged 65 to 85 with COVID-19, enrolled during active disease. The gene calls are TRBV11-2 and TRBJ1-2; a weak D match, TRBD1 (5 bases). Specimen: peripheral blood. The CDR3 nucleotides are TGTGCCAGCAGCCATCAGGGAAGGGCTGACTATGGCTACACCTTC. As protein: CASSHQGRADYGYTF.